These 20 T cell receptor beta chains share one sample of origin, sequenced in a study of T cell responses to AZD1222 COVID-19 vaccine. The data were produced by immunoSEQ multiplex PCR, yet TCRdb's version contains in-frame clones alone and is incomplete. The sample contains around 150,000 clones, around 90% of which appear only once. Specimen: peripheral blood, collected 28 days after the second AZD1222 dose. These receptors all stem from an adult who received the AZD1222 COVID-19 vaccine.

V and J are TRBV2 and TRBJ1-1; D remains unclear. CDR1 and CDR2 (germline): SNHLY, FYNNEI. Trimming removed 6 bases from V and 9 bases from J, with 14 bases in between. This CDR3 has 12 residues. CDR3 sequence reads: CASSYDTGQAFF. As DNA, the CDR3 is TGTGCCAGCAGCTATGACACCGGCCAAGCTTTCTTT.

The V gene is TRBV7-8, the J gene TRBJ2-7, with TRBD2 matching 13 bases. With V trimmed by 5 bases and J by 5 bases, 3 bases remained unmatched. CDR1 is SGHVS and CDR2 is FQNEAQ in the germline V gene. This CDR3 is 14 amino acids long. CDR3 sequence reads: CASSGLAGVDEQYF. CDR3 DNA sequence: TGTGCCAGCAGCGGACTAGCGGGAGTCGACGAGCAGTACTTC. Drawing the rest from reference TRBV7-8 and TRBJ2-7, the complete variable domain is GAGVSQSPRYKVAKRGQDVALRCDPISGHVSLFWYQQALGQGPEFLTYFQNEAQLDKSGLPSDRFFAERPEGSVSTLKIQRTQQEDSAVYLCASSGLAGVDEQYFGPGTRLTVT.

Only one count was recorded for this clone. CDR3 in amino acids: CASSLGDSAYEQYF. The CDR3 DNA sequence: TGTGCCAGCAGCTTAGGGGATAGCGCCTACGAGCAGTACTTC. The chain links TRBV7-9 to TRBJ2-7; TRBD2 might be the D (5 bases). V lost 1 base and J 2 bases, leaving 9 bases between the germline ends. The germline CDR1 and CDR2 sequences are SEHNR and FQNEAQ (reference sequence). CDR3 length equals 14 residues.

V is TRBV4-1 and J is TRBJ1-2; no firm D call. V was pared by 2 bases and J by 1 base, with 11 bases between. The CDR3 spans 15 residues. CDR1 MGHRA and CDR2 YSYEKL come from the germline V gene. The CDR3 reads CASSQTGSINYGYTF. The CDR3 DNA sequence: TGCGCCAGCAGCCAAACGGGGAGTATTAACTATGGCTACACCTTC.

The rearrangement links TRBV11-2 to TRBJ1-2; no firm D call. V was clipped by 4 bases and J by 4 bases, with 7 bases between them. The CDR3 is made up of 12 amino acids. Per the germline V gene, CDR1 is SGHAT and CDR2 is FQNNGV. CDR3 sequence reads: CASSSESYGYTF. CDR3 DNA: TGTGCCAGCAGCTCGGAGAGCTATGGCTACACCTTC.

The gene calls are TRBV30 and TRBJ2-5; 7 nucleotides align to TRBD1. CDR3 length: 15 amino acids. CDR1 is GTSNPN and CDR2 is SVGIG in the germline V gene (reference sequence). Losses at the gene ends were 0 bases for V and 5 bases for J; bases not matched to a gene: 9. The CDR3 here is CAWSVGKGGWETQYF. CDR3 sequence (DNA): TGTGCCTGGAGTGTAGGTAAAGGGGGCTGGGAGACCCAGTACTTC. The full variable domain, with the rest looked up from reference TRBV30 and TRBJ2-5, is SQTIHQWPATLVQPVGSPLSLECTVEGTSNPNLYWYRQAAGRGLQLLFYSVGIGQISSEVPQNLSASRPQDRQFILSSKKLLLSDSGFYLCAWSVGKGGWETQYFGPGTRLLVL.

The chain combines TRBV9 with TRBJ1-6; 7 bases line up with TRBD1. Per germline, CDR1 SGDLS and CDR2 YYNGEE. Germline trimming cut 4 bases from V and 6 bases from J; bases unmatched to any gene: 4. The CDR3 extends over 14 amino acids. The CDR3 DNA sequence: TGTGCCAGCAGCTCCGGGACAGCTAATTCACCCCTCCACTTT. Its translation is CASSSGTANSPLHF.

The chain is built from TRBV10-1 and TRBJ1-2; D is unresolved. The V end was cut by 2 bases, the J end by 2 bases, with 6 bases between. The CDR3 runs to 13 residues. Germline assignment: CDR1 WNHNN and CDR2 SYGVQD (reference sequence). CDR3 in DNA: TGCGCCAGCAGTGAGCCCGGGAACTATGGCTACACCTTC. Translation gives CASSEPGNYGYTF.

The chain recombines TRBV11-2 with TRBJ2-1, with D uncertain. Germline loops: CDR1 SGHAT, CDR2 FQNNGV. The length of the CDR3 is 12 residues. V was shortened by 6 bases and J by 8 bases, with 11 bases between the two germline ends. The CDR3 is CASSPWSDEQFF. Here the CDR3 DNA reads TGTGCCAGCAGTCCGTGGAGCGATGAGCAGTTCTTC.

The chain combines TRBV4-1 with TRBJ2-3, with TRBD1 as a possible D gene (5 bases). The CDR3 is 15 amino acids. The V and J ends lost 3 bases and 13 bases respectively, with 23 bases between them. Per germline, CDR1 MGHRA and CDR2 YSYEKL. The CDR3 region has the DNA TGCGCCAGCAGCCAGCAACAGGTTAATCAGGGTGGAAAGTATTTT. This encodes CASSQQQVNQGGKYF.

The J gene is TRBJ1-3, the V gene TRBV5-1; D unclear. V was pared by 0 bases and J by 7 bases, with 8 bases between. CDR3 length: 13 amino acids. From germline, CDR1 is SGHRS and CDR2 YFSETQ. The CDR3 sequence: CASSLGSTNTIYF. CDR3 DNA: TGCGCCAGCAGCTTGGGCAGTACCAACACCATATATTTT.

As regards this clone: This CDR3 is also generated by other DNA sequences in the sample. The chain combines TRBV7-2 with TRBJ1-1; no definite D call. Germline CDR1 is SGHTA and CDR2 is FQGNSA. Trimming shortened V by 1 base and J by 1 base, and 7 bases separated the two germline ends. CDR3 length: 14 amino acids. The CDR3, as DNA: TGTGCCAGCAGCTTAGGTGCAGGGAACACTGAAGCTTTCTTT. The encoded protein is CASSLGAGNTEAFF.

The CDR3 sequence: CASSPDRQQFF. CDR3 coding DNA: TGTGCCAGCAGTCCAGACAGGCAACAGTTCTTC. The chain joins TRBV7-9 to TRBJ2-1, with D possibly TRBD1 on 6 matching bases. There are 11 residues in the CDR3. Trimming pared 6 bases from V and 13 bases from J, leaving 13 bases between. Per the germline V gene, CDR1 is SEHNR and CDR2 is FQNEAQ (reference sequence). The full variable domain, in which reference TRBV7-9 and TRBJ2-1 provide the parts outside the CDR3, is DTGVSQNPRHKITKRGQNVTFRCDPISEHNRLYWYRQTLGQGPEFLTYFQNEAQLEKSRLLSDRFSAERPKGSFSTLEIQRTEQGDSAMYLCASSPDRQQFFGPGTRLTVL.

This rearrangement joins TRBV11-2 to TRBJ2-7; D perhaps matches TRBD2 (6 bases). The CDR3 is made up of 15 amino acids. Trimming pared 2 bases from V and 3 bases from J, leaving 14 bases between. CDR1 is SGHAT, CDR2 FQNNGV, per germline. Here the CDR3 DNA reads TGTGCCAGCAGCTTATTCGGGGGAGTTCTCTACGAGCAGTACTTC. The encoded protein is CASSLFGGVLYEQYF.

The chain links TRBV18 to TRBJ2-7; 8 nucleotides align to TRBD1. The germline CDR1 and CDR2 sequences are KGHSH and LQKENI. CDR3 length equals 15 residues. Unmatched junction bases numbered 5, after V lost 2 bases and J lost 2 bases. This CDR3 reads CASSPGTGGTYEQYF. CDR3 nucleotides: TGTGCCAGCTCACCAGGAACAGGGGGAACCTACGAGCAGTACTTC.

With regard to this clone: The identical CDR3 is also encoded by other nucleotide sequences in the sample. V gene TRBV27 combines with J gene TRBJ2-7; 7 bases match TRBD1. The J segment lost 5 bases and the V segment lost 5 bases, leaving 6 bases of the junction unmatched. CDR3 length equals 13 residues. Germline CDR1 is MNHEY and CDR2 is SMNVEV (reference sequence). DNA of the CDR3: TGTGCCAGCAGTCCCATCGACAGGGACGAGCAGTACTTC. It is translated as CASSPIDRDEQYF.

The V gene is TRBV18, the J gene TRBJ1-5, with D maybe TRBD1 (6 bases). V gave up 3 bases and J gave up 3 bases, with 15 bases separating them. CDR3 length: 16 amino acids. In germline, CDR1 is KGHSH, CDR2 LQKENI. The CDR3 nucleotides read TGTGCCAGCTCACCTACTCCCGGGACACCCAATCAGCCCCAGCATTTT. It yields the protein CASSPTPGTPNQPQHF.

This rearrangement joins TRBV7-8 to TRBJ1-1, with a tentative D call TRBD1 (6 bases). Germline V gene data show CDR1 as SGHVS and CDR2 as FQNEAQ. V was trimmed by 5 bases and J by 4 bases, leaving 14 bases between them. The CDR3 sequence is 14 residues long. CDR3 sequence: CASSESRGGTEAFF. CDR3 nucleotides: TGTGCCAGCAGCGAAAGCAGGGGTGGCACTGAAGCTTTCTTT.

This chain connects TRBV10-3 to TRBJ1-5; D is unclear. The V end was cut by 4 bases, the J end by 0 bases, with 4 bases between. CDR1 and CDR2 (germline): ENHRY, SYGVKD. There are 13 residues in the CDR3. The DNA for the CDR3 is TGTGCCATCAGTGGAGGTAGCAATCAGCCCCAGCATTTT. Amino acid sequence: CAISGGSNQPQHF.

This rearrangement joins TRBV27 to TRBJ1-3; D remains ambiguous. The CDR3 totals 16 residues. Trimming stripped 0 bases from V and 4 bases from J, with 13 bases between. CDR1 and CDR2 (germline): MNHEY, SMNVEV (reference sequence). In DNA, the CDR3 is TGTGCCAGCAGTTTATCCCCGGCAAGTAAGGGAAACACCATATATTTT. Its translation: CASSLSPASKGNTIYF.